These 10 T cell receptor beta chains were sequenced from one sample in a study of T cell changes during pregnancy in multiple sclerosis. Some clones are missing from TCRdb's copy, which holds only in-frame ones; the method was immunoSEQ multiplex PCR. Of roughly 48,000 clones detected, around 90% appear once; the ten largest clones hold roughly 1.2%. The sequencing here drew on CD4+ T cells from peripheral blood mononuclear cells, taken in the second trimester of pregnancy. Receptor source: a female donor with multiple sclerosis, enrolled in a pregnancy study.

The J gene is TRBJ2-6, the V gene TRBV5-4; D ambiguous. Between the trimmed V and J ends, which lost 3 bases and 4 bases, there was a span of 8 bases. The CDR3 length is 14 residues. The germline gives CDR1 SGHNT, CDR2 YYREEE (reference sequence). CDR3 DNA: TGTGCCAGCAGCTATTCTTCCGGGGCCAACGTCCTGACTTTC. Translation: CASSYSSGANVLTF.

The table lists this clone with a few counts. V usage is TRBV9 and J usage is TRBJ2-1, with 11 nucleotides matching TRBD1. This CDR3 spans 14 amino acids. Germline assignment: CDR1 SGDLS and CDR2 YYNGEE. Trimming took 2 bases from V and 7 from J; bases not matched to a gene: 2. The CDR3 protein is CASSVGQGGNEQFF. CDR3 nucleotides: TGTGCCAGCAGCGTGGGACAGGGGGGGAATGAGCAGTTCTTC. Drawing the rest from reference TRBV9 and TRBJ2-1, the complete variable domain is DSGVTQTPKHLITATGQRVTLRCSPRSGDLSVYWYQQSLDQGLQFLIQYYNGEERAKGNILERFSAQQFPDLHSELNLSSLELGDSALYFCASSVGQGGNEQFFGPGTRLTVL.

The chain has TRBV4-3 and TRBJ2-1; the match to TRBD2 covers 7 bases. Per the germline V gene, CDR1 is LGHNA and CDR2 is YSLEER. This CDR3 region has 16 residues. Losses at the gene ends were 0 bases for V and 2 bases for J; bases not matched to a gene: 4. This chain's CDR3 is CASSQEGLAAYNEQFF. Written as DNA, the CDR3 is TGCGCCAGCAGCCAAGAGGGGCTAGCGGCCTACAATGAGCAGTTCTTC.

The chain is built from TRBV6-1 and TRBJ2-7; 7 bases line up with TRBD1. This CDR3 is built from 14 residues. J gave up 2 bases and V 5 bases, and 6 bases lay outside the gene matches. From germline, CDR1 is MNHNS and CDR2 SASEGT. The CDR3 is CASSLTGAAYEQYF. The DNA for the CDR3 is TGTGCCAGCAGTCTTACAGGGGCGGCCTACGAGCAGTACTTC.

The CDR3 here is CASSMSFGSGANVLTF. The CDR3, as DNA: TGTGCCAGTAGTATGTCCTTCGGCTCTGGGGCCAACGTCCTGACTTTC. J is TRBJ2-6 and V is TRBV19; D is uncertain. CDR3 length: 16 amino acids. Trimming took 3 bases from V and 0 from J, leaving 9 bases between them. Per germline, CDR1 LNHDA and CDR2 SQIVND (reference sequence).

The chain is built from TRBV30 and TRBJ2-5, with 10 positions matching TRBD2. The germline V gene has CDR1 GTSNPN and CDR2 SVGIG (reference sequence). J lost 5 bases, V lost 7 bases, and 7 bases had no gene match. This CDR3 region has 13 residues. The CDR3 DNA reads TGTGCCTCACGGACTAGCGGTGGGGAGACCCAGTACTTC. Translated, it gives CASRTSGGETQYF.

The genes are TRBV11-2 and TRBJ2-5; a possible D gene is TRBD2 (6 bases). The CDR3 has 16 residues. Trimming left V 4 bases short and J 2 bases short, with 17 bases between. CDR1 is SGHAT and CDR2 is FQNNGV in the germline V gene. Here the CDR3 reads CASSSPDGLLQETQYF. The CDR3 DNA reads as TGTGCCAGCAGCTCCCCCGATGGACTACTACAAGAGACCCAGTACTTC.

The CDR3 here is CASSDPTPGNEKLFF. CDR3 nucleotides: TGTGCCAGCAGTGATCCGACCCCCGGGAACGAAAAACTGTTTTTT. The chain joins TRBV25-1 to TRBJ1-4; D unclear. The CDR3 is 15 residues long. V lost 3 bases, J lost 8 bases, and 16 bases lay in between. Germline V CDR1 and CDR2: MGHDK, SYGVNS.

Only a few counts were recorded for this clone. V and J are TRBV30 and TRBJ1-1; weak D call: TRBD1 (5 bases). The CDR3 spans 13 residues. Trimming removed 1 base from V and 4 bases from J, with 10 bases in between. Germline CDR1 GTSNPN, CDR2 SVGIG (reference sequence). CDR3 region: CAWSGGGGTEAFF. CDR3 bases: TGTGCCTGGAGTGGGGGGGGTGGCACTGAAGCTTTCTTT.

The chain links TRBV5-1 to TRBJ2-7, with a tentative D call TRBD1 (6 bases). This CDR3 is 13 amino acids long. V was clipped by 4 bases and J by 2 bases, with 10 bases between them. Per germline, CDR1 SGHRS and CDR2 YFSETQ. CDR3 in DNA: TGCGCCAGCAGCCCTGGGACAACCTACGAGCAGTACTTC. It codes for CASSPGTTYEQYF.